This T cell receptor beta chain originates from a study of cytomegalovirus exposure and HLA in healthy donors. On the study more broadly: The 120 or so validation repertoires matched the 666 first-cohort repertoires in platform, a later analysis reported. Whole-study findings and limits: The study flagged approximately 180 TCR beta chains as cytomegalovirus-associated. Reports credit the classifier with highly specific, highly sensitive diagnosis of cytomegalovirus status.

Produced via immunoSEQ multiplex PCR; TCRdb's table is partial and in-frame only. This table holds about 110,000 clones, 90% to 97% found once. The trim removed 1 base at V and 8 bases at J, leaving 5 bases unmatched. The CDR3 has 15 amino acids. The germline V gene encodes CDR1 SGHVS and CDR2 FQNEAQ. As regards this clone: What it binds is not known.

This chain connects TRBV7-8 to TRBJ1-6, with 7 bases identical to TRBD1. The sample taken for sequencing was PBMCs. This receptor was obtained from a young woman in good health and CMV-seronegative. CDR3 region: CASSLGDRTYSPLHF. The CDR3 bases are TGTGCCAGCAGCTTAGGGGACAGAACGTATTCACCCCTCCACTTT.